These 8 T cell receptor beta chains originate from one sample sequenced in a study of spatial heterogeneity in lung cancer. Notes on the study in general: Expanded alpha and beta TCR counts within tumors tracked tumor mutation counts.

These receptors' targets are unknown. The time point was: sample taken at primary tumor resection. TCRdb re-derived calls from the 5' RACE reads in MiXCR, one entry per CDR3 protein. This table holds some 3,200 distinct CDR3 sequences, about 5.5% found once. This specimen consisted of lung tumor tissue, obtained at surgery. The receptors stem from a female donor with early-stage non-small cell lung cancer.

The chain employs TRBV29-1 and TRBJ1-4, with 7 nucleotides matching TRBD1. Trimming took 7 bases from V and 5 from J; bases not matched to a gene: 4. Per germline, CDR1 SQVTM and CDR2 ANQGSEA. This CDR3 is 12 amino acids long. DNA for the CDR3: TGCAGCGCCCGACAGGGAAATGAAAAACTGTTTTTT. Translated: CSARQGNEKLFF.

By frequency in the sample, this clonotype is medium-sized (0.01 to 0.1%). The chain joins TRBV18 to TRBJ1-2; 9 nucleotides match TRBD1. This CDR3 is built from 14 residues. The trim removed 6 bases at V and 6 bases at J, leaving 8 bases unmatched. Germline loops: CDR1 KGHSH, CDR2 LQKENI. CDR3 DNA: TGTGCCAGCTCGCCGGGACAGGGTCCGGATGGCTACACCTTC. Residues: CASSPGQGPDGYTF. The full variable domain, its missing parts supplied by reference TRBV18 and TRBJ1-2, is NAGVMQNPRHLVRRRGQEARLRCSPMKGHSHVYWYRQLPEEGLKFMVYLQKENIIDESGMPKERFSAEFPKEGPSILRIQQVVRGDSAAYFCASSPGQGPDGYTFGSGTRLTVV.

This clonotype occurred many times. The rearrangement joins TRBV20-1 to TRBJ2-5; the D call may be TRBD1 or TRBD2 (6 bases each). V lost 1 base, J lost 9 bases, and 15 bases lay in between. This CDR3 region has 13 residues. Germline lookup yields CDR1 DFQATT and CDR2 SNEGSKA (reference sequence). This chain's CDR3 is CSARVRLEGAQYF. For the CDR3, the DNA is TGCAGTGCTAGAGTTCGACTAGAGGGGGCCCAGTACTTC.

This clonotype was counted ten times or more. The CDR3 DNA sequence: TGTGCCAGCAGATGGCAGCCCCAGCATTTT. It yields the protein CASRWQPQHF. This chain uses TRBV27 with TRBJ1-5; D ambiguous. V was cut by 6 bases and J by 7 bases, with 4 bases left in between. The length of the CDR3 is 10 residues. The germline V gene encodes CDR1 MNHEY and CDR2 SMNVEV (reference sequence).

There are many counts of this clonotype. The J gene is TRBJ1-2, the V gene TRBV5-6; the D is unclear. V was cut by 1 base and J by 9 bases, with 16 bases left in between. This CDR3 is built from 14 residues. Germline V gene lookup returns CDR1 SGHDT and CDR2 YYEEEE. CDR3 DNA: TGTGCCAGCAGCTTGCAGGCATCCGCAACGCGCTACACCTTC. This codes for CASSLQASATRYTF.

In this sample, this clonotype is medium-sized. This sequence joins TRBV18 and TRBJ2-6, with D unclear. CDR3 length: 16 amino acids. V lost 2 bases and J lost 0, with 8 bases in between. CDR1 and CDR2 (germline): KGHSH, LQKENI. The CDR3 reads CASSPGSYSGANVLTF. CDR3 bases: TGTGCCAGCTCACCAGGAAGTTACTCTGGGGCCAACGTCCTGACTTTC. The full variable domain, with the rest looked up from reference TRBV18 and TRBJ2-6, is NAGVMQNPRHLVRRRGQEARLRCSPMKGHSHVYWYRQLPEEGLKFMVYLQKENIIDESGMPKERFSAEFPKEGPSILRIQQVVRGDSAAYFCASSPGSYSGANVLTFGAGSRLTVL.

This clonotype was detected ten times or more. This chain connects TRBV18 to TRBJ1-1, with 10 positions matching TRBD1. CDR1 and CDR2 from the germline V gene are KGHSH and LQKENI. Unmatched junction bases numbered 4, after V lost 3 bases and J lost 3 bases. The CDR3 sequence is 15 residues long. CDR3 in DNA: TGTGCCAGCTCACCGGGACAGGGGAGGGACACTGAAGCTTTCTTT. This gives the protein CASSPGQGRDTEAFF.

This clonotype is judged medium-sized (0.01 to 0.1%). V is TRBV7-9 and J is TRBJ2-2; 10 bases agree with TRBD1. Germline V gene lookup returns CDR1 SEHNR and CDR2 FQNEAQ (reference sequence). Unmatched junction bases numbered 5, after V lost 5 bases and J lost 2 bases. CDR3 length: 16 residues. The DNA of the CDR3 is TGTGCCAGCAGCCGGGACAGGGGACAAAACACCGGGGAGCTGTTTTTT. Protein product: CASSRDRGQNTGELFF.